These 9 T cell receptor beta chains were all obtained from the same sample, sequenced in a study of shared clonotypes between healthy human individuals. The table came from immunoSEQ multiplex PCR; TCRdb's copy has only in-frame clones and leaves some out. Among approximately 980,000 clones listed, over 75% were seen once. What was sequenced was memory CD4+ T cells sorted from blood. Subset meaning: CD45RA-negative fraction. The source of these receptors is a young man in good health.

This rearrangement joins TRBV18 to TRBJ1-6; D unresolved. V shed 0 bases and J shed 10 bases, with 7 bases lying between them. In germline, CDR1 is KGHSH, CDR2 LQKENI. The CDR3 is 13 amino acids. The CDR3 region has the DNA TGTGCCAGCTCACCACCGACGGGGTCACCCCTCCACTTT. Its protein product is CASSPPTGSPLHF.

The chain has TRBV11-3 and TRBJ2-2, with D perhaps matching TRBD2 (6 bases). With 1 base removed from V and 5 bases from J, the gap between germline ends came to 14 bases. CDR3 length equals 16 residues. Germline lookup yields CDR1 SGHNT and CDR2 YENEEA. The CDR3 loop is CASSLVSGRGTGELFF. CDR3 nucleotide sequence: TGTGCCAGCAGCTTAGTTTCCGGGAGAGGAACCGGGGAGCTGTTTTTT.

V usage is TRBV10-3 and J usage is TRBJ2-7; TRBD2 might be the D (5 bases). The CDR3 is made up of 13 amino acids. The V end was cut by 4 bases, the J end by 5 bases, with 12 bases between. Germline-derived CDR1 and CDR2 are ENHRY and SYGVKD. The CDR3 loop reads CAISVGERDEQYF. The CDR3 DNA is TGTGCCATCAGTGTCGGAGAGAGGGACGAGCAGTACTTC.

The chain has TRBV4-1 and TRBJ2-4, with TRBD2 matching 12 bases. V was pared by 4 bases and J by 6 bases, with 4 bases of the junction left unmatched. CDR3 length: 15 amino acids. The germline V gene has CDR1 MGHRA and CDR2 YSYEKL. As DNA, the CDR3 is TGCGCCAGCAGCCGATTGGGACTAGCGGGAAACATTCAGTACTTC. Protein product: CASSRLGLAGNIQYF.

V gene TRBV7-2 combines with J gene TRBJ2-1, with D uncertain. Germline values: CDR1 SGHTA, CDR2 FQGNSA. The CDR3 sequence is 13 residues long. Trimming cost V 1 base and J 6 bases, with 7 bases left between them. CDR3 sequence (DNA): TGTGCCAGCAGCTTAGACCACTCCAATGAGCAGTTCTTC. This encodes CASSLDHSNEQFF.

The chain links TRBV2 to TRBJ2-2; D is undetermined. Trimming removed 10 bases from V and 9 bases from J, with 12 bases in between. The CDR3 length is 11 residues. Per germline, CDR1 SNHLY and CDR2 FYNNEI. The CDR3 DNA is TGTGCCACCCGTGTTTTGAGGGAGCTGTTTTTT. Protein: CATRVLRELFF.

The chain recombines TRBV2 with TRBJ2-1, with D perhaps TRBD2 (6 bases). Germline assignment: CDR1 SNHLY and CDR2 FYNNEI. This CDR3 has 16 residues. The ends were cut back, 1 base at V and 7 bases at J, with 17 bases in the middle. CDR3 nucleotides: TGTGCCAGCAGTGAAGAAACTAGCTCCCGGGGAAATGAGCAGTTCTTC. Amino acid sequence: CASSEETSSRGNEQFF.

Only a few counts were recorded for this clone. The V and J genes are TRBV21-1 and TRBJ2-3; the tabulated D call, TRBD2, remains unverified against the DNA. TRBV21-1 is an annotated pseudogene. This CDR3 comprises 18 residues. The CDR3 region has the DNA TGTGCCAGCAAAGCTGACTATAGACTAGCGGGCTGCACAGATACGCAGTATTTT. Its translation: CASKADYRLAGCTDTQYF.

Only a few counts were recorded for this clone. Other DNA sequences in this sample translate to the same CDR3. The V gene is TRBV20-1, the J gene TRBJ2-5; D call uncertain. CDR3 length: 10 residues. CDR1 and CDR2 (germline): DFQATT, SNEGSKA (reference sequence). Trimming took off 2 bases at V and 5 bases at J, with 3 bases between the two ends. The DNA for the CDR3 is TGCAGTGCTAGAAGGGAGACCCAGTACTTC. Translated: CSARRETQYF.